This T cell receptor (beta chain) was captured in a study of blood T cell repertoires in COVID-19. On the study more broadly: Some COVID-19 samples were acute and others convalescent; all came from the United States, Italy and Spain. T cells, B-cell-depleted T cells, or PBMCs supplied cDNA or gDNA.

In the original analysis: Using reference gene primer amplification, nucleated cell counts were estimated. The repertoire was sequenced with immunoSEQ multiplex PCR; TCRdb's copy has only in-frame clones and lacks some. D and trimming come from the DNA, and the V and J calls and clone size come from that table. Of approximately 140,000 clones in the sample, 65% to 90% were seen once. Trimming pared 7 bases from V and 0 bases from J, leaving 16 bases between. The CDR3 covers 15 residues. CDR1 SNHLY and CDR2 FYNNEI come from the germline V gene. Sequenced input: peripheral blood. This sequence originates from a man in his 70s with acute or convalescent COVID-19. This rearrangement joins TRBV2 to TRBJ2-7; perhaps TRBD1 as D (7 bases). CDR3 sequence (DNA): TGTGCCAGCAAGGGACAGACGGGAGCCTCCTACGAGCAGTACTTC. Its protein is CASKGQTGASYEQYF.